This TCR beta chain originates from a study of regulatory T cells in long-lasting Graves disease. Stated time point: newly diagnosed GD, antithyroid drugs for less than 3 months. Extracted PBMC RNA gave rise to the TCR library. TCR beta libraries were built with iRepertoire HTBI primers and Arm-PCR of CDR3 regions. TCRdb recomputed calls from the multiplex PCR reads with MiXCR, one row per CDR3 protein. The sample shows 540,000 or so distinct CDR3 sequences, roughly 12% of them seen only once. Regarding this clonotype: This may come from a read error, since a much larger clone is one base off.

The V and J ends lost 6 bases and 4 bases respectively, with 15 bases between them. The germline CDR1 and CDR2 sequences are MNHNS and SASEGT. The CDR3 has 14 residues. A further study also used this sample, focusing on T cells in Graves' hyperthyroidism and ophthalmopathy.

The sequenced sample was peripheral blood mononuclear cells (PBMCs), obtained at new diagnosis, from a patient treated with antithyroid drugs. The origin of this receptor is a man between 25 and 39 years old with Graves disease. The chain recombines TRBV6-1 with TRBJ1-2; D is unclear. CDR3: CASRTVADTYGYTF. DNA for the CDR3: TGTGCCAGCAGGACCGTGGCAGATACCTATGGCTACACCTTC.